Following are 29 T cell receptor beta chains from one sample sequenced in a study of OX40 agonist ivuxolimab in advanced cancers. TCRdb's table, derived via immunoSEQ multiplex PCR, lists solely in-frame clones and lacks some. The sample lists 45,000 to 55,000 clones; approximately 91% were seen once. The source material was CD4+ or CD8+ T cells sorted from blood, sampled in a trial of the OX40 agonist ivuxolimab. These receptors came from an adult with an advanced solid tumor such as melanoma, head and neck, liver or kidney cancer.

V gene TRBV18 combines with J gene TRBJ2-5, with D tentatively TRBD1 (6 bases). V was shortened by 6 bases and J by 5 bases, with 19 bases between the two germline ends. The CDR3 has 15 amino acids. Germline V gene lookup returns CDR1 KGHSH and CDR2 LQKENI. The CDR3, as DNA: TGTGCCAGCTCCTCCAATAGAATGCAGGGGGAGACCCAGTACTTC. This encodes CASSSNRMQGETQYF.

This rearrangement joins TRBV5-6 to TRBJ1-2; D unclear. In germline, CDR1 is SGHDT, CDR2 YYEEEE. V was pared by 2 bases and J by 9 bases, with 14 bases between. This CDR3 is 13 amino acids long. The CDR3 coding sequence is TGTGCCAGCAGCTTCAGACAACCTGGTAGCTACACCTTC. It translates to CASSFRQPGSYTF. Using reference TRBV5-6 and TRBJ1-2 for the parts outside the CDR3, the full variable domain is DAGVTQSPTHLIKTRGQQVTLRCSPKSGHDTVSWYQQALGQGPQFIFQYYEEEERQRGNFPDRFSGHQFPNYSSELNVNALLLGDSALYLCASSFRQPGSYTFGSGTRLTVV.

This chain uses TRBV9 with TRBJ2-3; D is possibly TRBD2 (7 bases). The CDR3 contains 17 residues. Germline CDR1 and CDR2: SGDLS and YYNGEE. Deletions cut 0 bases from V and 6 bases from J, with 20 bases between. Here the CDR3 reads CASSVDPVGGAQDTQYF. The CDR3 DNA follows: TGTGCCAGCAGCGTAGATCCCGTAGGGGGGGCTCAGGATACGCAGTATTTT.

The rearrangement links TRBV7-9 to TRBJ2-5, with D possibly TRBD2 on 6 matching bases. The CDR3 is made up of 14 amino acids. The germline CDR1 and CDR2 sequences are SEHNR and FQNEAQ (reference sequence). V was trimmed by 5 bases and J by 5 bases, leaving 15 bases between them. The CDR3 nucleotides read TGTGCCAGCAGCGGCGGGACGGTTTTCGAGACCCAGTACTTC. It specifies CASSGGTVFETQYF.

The V and J genes are TRBV19 and TRBJ2-6; tentative D call: TRBD1 (6 bases). CDR1 and CDR2 from the germline V gene are LNHDA and SQIVND (reference sequence). The CDR3 contains 17 residues. Trimming removed 3 bases from V and 0 bases from J, with 12 bases in between. The CDR3 sequence is CASSMGRGSSGANVLTF. CDR3 DNA: TGTGCCAGTAGTATGGGCAGGGGAAGCTCTGGGGCCAACGTCCTGACTTTC.

The rearrangement uses TRBV19 and TRBJ2-5; possible D gene TRBD2, 6 bases. V lost 4 bases and J lost 2, with 14 bases in between. The CDR3 runs to 15 residues. The germline V gene encodes CDR1 LNHDA and CDR2 SQIVND (reference sequence). The CDR3 spells CASSTRSGLQETQYF. The CDR3 DNA reads TGTGCCAGTAGTACGAGGAGCGGGCTACAAGAGACCCAGTACTTC. The full variable domain, with the rest looked up from reference TRBV19 and TRBJ2-5, is DGGITQSPKYLFRKEGQNVTLSCEQNLNHDAMYWYRQDPGQGLRLIYYSQIVNDFQKGDIAEGYSVSREKKESFPLTVTSAQKNPTAFYLCASSTRSGLQETQYFGPGTRLLVL.

The chain links TRBV14 to TRBJ2-3; 9 nucleotides align to TRBD2. The germline V gene encodes CDR1 SGHDN and CDR2 FVKESK. V trimming: 4 bases; J trimming: 6 bases; junction bases outside the gene matches: 11. The CDR3 sequence is 16 residues long. The CDR3 loop is CASSPLKGLATDTQYF. The CDR3 DNA reads TGTGCCAGCAGCCCGTTAAAAGGACTAGCGACGGATACGCAGTATTTT.

The chain has TRBV5-1 and TRBJ2-3; D is perhaps TRBD2 (6 bases). The germline V gene has CDR1 SGHRS and CDR2 YFSETQ. The CDR3 length is 15 residues. V dropped 3 bases and J dropped 2 bases, with 13 bases sitting between them. Here the CDR3 reads CASSYAGGITDTQYF. CDR3 DNA: TGCGCCAGCAGCTATGCGGGCGGGATCACAGATACGCAGTATTTT.

This clone was detected only once. CDR3 bases: TGTGCCACCCTGAGGCAGGGTTCCTACAATGAGCAGTTCTTC. Protein product: CATLRQGSYNEQFF. The chain couples TRBV2 to TRBJ2-1, with a possible D match to TRBD1 (5 bases). Trimming removed 10 bases from V and 1 base from J, with 14 bases in between. Germline CDR1 SNHLY, CDR2 FYNNEI. This CDR3 is built from 14 residues.

The gene calls are TRBV28 and TRBJ1-2; the D is unclear. The CDR3 runs to 12 residues. With 6 bases removed from V and 4 bases from J, the gap between germline ends came to 9 bases. Germline CDR1 reads MDHEN; CDR2 reads SYDVKM. CDR3 sequence: CASSSSFYGYTF. CDR3 nucleotide sequence: TGTGCCAGCAGCTCGAGTTTCTATGGCTACACCTTC.

CDR3 region: CASSSGTGGFYEQYF. The CDR3 nucleotides read TGCGCCAGCAGCTCCGGGACAGGGGGTTTTTACGAGCAGTACTTC. The chain has TRBV5-1 and TRBJ2-7; 11 bases fit TRBD1. The CDR3 is made up of 15 amino acids. Losses at the gene ends were 3 bases for V and 4 bases for J; bases not matched to a gene: 6. Per the germline V gene, CDR1 is SGHRS and CDR2 is YFSETQ.

The rearrangement uses TRBV2 and TRBJ2-5; 12 nucleotides match TRBD2. V lost 3 bases to trimming and J lost 0 bases; unmatched junction nucleotides: 8. This CDR3 contains 18 residues. Looked up from germline, CDR1 is SNHLY and CDR2 is FYNNEI. CDR3 region: CASSEWGLAGAYQETQYF. In DNA, the CDR3 is TGTGCCAGCAGTGAGTGGGGACTAGCGGGCGCGTACCAAGAGACCCAGTACTTC.

CDR3: CASSLGTLGDEQYF. The CDR3 DNA reads as TGCGCCAGCAGCTTGGGTACCCTGGGGGACGAGCAGTACTTC. The rearrangement links TRBV5-1 to TRBJ2-7, with D perhaps TRBD1 or TRBD2 (5 bases each). Germline V gives CDR1 SGHRS, CDR2 YFSETQ. CDR3 length: 14 residues. Trimming shortened V by 0 bases and J by 5 bases, and 12 bases separated the two germline ends.

This clone was recorded only once. J is TRBJ2-2 and V is TRBV19, with 7 bases aligning to TRBD2. Losses at the gene ends were 5 bases for V and 4 bases for J; bases not matched to a gene: 7. This CDR3 has 15 amino acids. Germline CDR1 is LNHDA and CDR2 is SQIVND (reference sequence). The CDR3 DNA reads TGTGCCAGTAGTTACTTGGGAGGGGTCACCGGGGAGCTGTTTTTT. Its protein is CASSYLGGVTGELFF.

The chain joins TRBV7-8 to TRBJ1-2; no clear D. The CDR3 runs 15 residues. Germline V gene data show CDR1 as SGHVS and CDR2 as FQNEAQ. Trimming shortened V by 0 bases and J by 0 bases, and 8 bases separated the two germline ends. The CDR3 sequence is CASSLAAGANYGYTF. The DNA for the CDR3 is TGTGCCAGCAGCTTAGCAGCAGGAGCTAACTATGGCTACACCTTC.

This chain uses TRBV7-3 with TRBJ2-2; 8 positions agree with TRBD1. This CDR3 comprises 15 residues. From germline, CDR1 is SGHTA and CDR2 FQGTGA. After removal of 5 bases from V and 0 bases from J, the junction contained 2 bases not matched to a gene. The CDR3 region is CASSPQGANTGELFF. The CDR3 coding sequence is TGTGCCAGCAGCCCACAGGGGGCGAACACCGGGGAGCTGTTTTTT.

This chain uses TRBV2 with TRBJ2-5; 8 bases agree with TRBD1. Germline trimming cut 6 bases from V and 4 bases from J; bases unmatched to any gene: 10. Germline lookup yields CDR1 SNHLY and CDR2 FYNNEI. There are 15 residues in the CDR3. The CDR3 protein is CASSADRATTETQYF. The CDR3 coding sequence is TGTGCCAGCAGCGCGGACAGGGCTACGACAGAGACCCAGTACTTC.

V is TRBV6-5 and J is TRBJ1-2, with a possible D match to TRBD1 (6 bases). The CDR3 is made up of 14 amino acids. Trimming left V 0 bases short and J 8 bases short, with 13 bases between. Germline lookup yields CDR1 MNHEY and CDR2 SVGAGI. The DNA of the CDR3 is TGTGCCAGCAGTTACTCGACCAGGGGAAGCGGCTACACCTTC. This translates into CASSYSTRGSGYTF.

J is TRBJ2-6 and V is TRBV19; D gene ambiguous. V shed 6 bases and J shed 4 bases, with 13 bases lying between them. Germline values: CDR1 LNHDA, CDR2 SQIVND (reference sequence). The CDR3 length is 15 residues. The CDR3 nucleotides read TGTGCCAGTAGCCCCTCATTATTGGGGGCCAACGTCCTGACTTTC. Its translation: CASSPSLLGANVLTF.

This chain uses TRBV2 with TRBJ1-1; possibly TRBD1 for D (6 bases). The CDR3 spans 13 residues. The V end was cut by 6 bases, the J end by 1 base, with 9 bases between. Germline V CDR1 and CDR2: SNHLY, FYNNEI. The CDR3 sequence is CASRGTPNTEAFF. CDR3 DNA: TGTGCCAGCAGGGGGACACCGAACACTGAAGCTTTCTTT.

The chain joins TRBV15 to TRBJ2-5, with TRBD1 matching 9 bases. With V trimmed by 2 bases and J by 11 bases, 15 bases remained unmatched. The germline V gene encodes CDR1 LNHNV and CDR2 YYDKDF (reference sequence). The CDR3 extends over 16 amino acids. CDR3 bases: TGTGCCACCAGCAGACATCCGGGACAGGGAGCGTGGGAGCAGTACTTC. Its translation is CATSRHPGQGAWEQYF.

This chain links TRBV9 with TRBJ2-2, with TRBD2 matching over 7 bases. Germline CDR1 SGDLS, CDR2 YYNGEE. Trimming removed 0 bases from V and 5 bases from J; junction bases left unmatched: 1. This CDR3 has 14 amino acids. In nucleotides, the CDR3 is TGTGCCAGCAGCGTAGCCGGGGGGACCGGGGAGCTGTTTTTT. This codes for CASSVAGGTGELFF.

This chain joins TRBV4-2 and TRBJ2-3; the match to TRBD2 covers 9 bases. The germline gives CDR1 LGHNA, CDR2 YNFKEQ. Losses at the gene ends were 4 bases for V and 2 bases for J; bases not matched to a gene: 7. CDR3 size: 16 residues. Written as DNA, the CDR3 is TGTGCCAGCAGCCGAGCCACTAGCGGGCACACAGATACGCAGTATTTT. This gives the protein CASSRATSGHTDTQYF.

The chain employs TRBV27 and TRBJ2-7, with TRBD2 identical over 7 bases. The CDR3 loop spans 16 amino acids. Germline V gene sequence: CDR1 MNHEY, CDR2 SMNVEV (reference sequence). The ends lost 8 bases at V and 5 bases at J; junction bases unmatched: 18. The CDR3 region is CASGQTGGRAPHEQYF. CDR3 in DNA: TGTGCCAGCGGACAAACTGGGGGGAGGGCCCCCCACGAGCAGTACTTC.

This chain uses TRBV7-9 with TRBJ2-1, with no clear D. Trimming stripped 4 bases from V and 2 bases from J, with 9 bases between. Germline CDR1 is SEHNR and CDR2 is FQNEAQ (reference sequence). This CDR3 is 14 amino acids long. CDR3 in DNA: TGTGCCAGCAGCTATAGTATCGCCTACAATGAGCAGTTCTTC. Translation: CASSYSIAYNEQFF.

V gene TRBV5-5 combines with J gene TRBJ2-6; D gene uncertain. V was trimmed by 1 base and J by 3 bases, leaving 8 bases between them. Germline loops: CDR1 SGHKS, CDR2 YYEKEE (reference sequence). The CDR3 is made up of 15 amino acids. The CDR3 loop is CASSLSPGGANVLTF. The CDR3 DNA reads TGTGCCAGCAGCTTGAGTCCCGGTGGGGCCAACGTCCTGACTTTC.

The rearrangement links TRBV27 to TRBJ2-2, with no clear D. Trimming left V 3 bases short and J 5 bases short, with 10 bases between. There are 14 residues in the CDR3. CDR1 and CDR2 from the germline V gene are MNHEY and SMNVEV (reference sequence). The CDR3 loop is CASSFPPSTGELFF. The CDR3 DNA is TGTGCCAGCAGTTTCCCTCCTAGTACCGGGGAGCTGTTTTTT.

This sequence joins TRBV11-2 and TRBJ2-6; unclear D gene. Germline V gives CDR1 SGHAT, CDR2 FQNNGV. Trimming removed 2 bases at V and 5 bases at J, with 19 bases between. This CDR3 spans 18 amino acids. The CDR3 DNA follows: TGTGCCAGCAGCTTACCAGGCAAGCAACAAAGTCGGGCCAACGTCCTGACTTTC. Translation: CASSLPGKQQSRANVLTF.

The chain has TRBV10-3 and TRBJ2-1; D remains ambiguous. V was shortened by 6 bases and J by 7 bases, with 7 bases between the two germline ends. This CDR3 comprises 11 residues. Looked up from germline, CDR1 is ENHRY and CDR2 is SYGVKD. CDR3 bases: TGTGCCATCAGCGGCGATAATGAGCAGTTCTTC. Translation: CAISGDNEQFF.